The subject of this entry is one T cell receptor beta chain. The primer mix had 60 Vbeta and 13 Jbeta primers. The assay was immunoSEQ multiplex PCR, and TCRdb's table has in-frame clones only and misses some. The sample lists 55,000 to 80,000 clones; approximately 71% were seen once. The data belong to a study of cytomegalovirus exposure and HLA in healthy donors. Looked up from germline, CDR1 is LNHDA and CDR2 is SQIVND (reference sequence). Trimming left V 10 bases short and J 0 bases short, with 10 bases between. This CDR3 comprises 13 residues. V and J are TRBV19 and TRBJ1-5; D is uncertain. The source is a man between 60 and 75 years old in good health and CMV-seropositive. Sequenced sample: PBMCs. The CDR3 reads CATSEFSNQPQHF. The CDR3, as DNA: TGTGCCACCTCAGAATTTAGCAATCAGCCCCAGCATTTT. Full variable domain (rest looked up from reference TRBV19 and TRBJ1-5): DGGITQSPKYLFRKEGQNVTLSCEQNLNHDAMYWYRQDPGQGLRLIYYSQIVNDFQKGDIAEGYSVSREKKESFPLTVTSAQKNPTAFYLCATSEFSNQPQHFGDGTRLSIL.